This TCR beta chain was captured by sequencing in a study of OX40 agonist ivuxolimab in advanced cancers. About the research overall: Aged roughly 23 to 80 with a mean of about 63 years, they were 75% to 85% male. The study, taken as a whole, reports: Blood T cells, both CD4+ and CD8+, expanded clonally by week 6 at 0.1 to 3.0 mg/kg. The 0.1-3.0 mg/kg partial responders had among the lowest clonal expansion.

This clone has a handful of counts. The antigen is undetermined. Some clones are missing from TCRdb's copy, which holds only in-frame ones; the method was immunoSEQ multiplex PCR. The table has under 40,000 clones, around three quarters seen once. The CDR3 is 12 amino acids. Germline V gene sequence: CDR1 SGHRS, CDR2 YFSETQ. Deletions cut 0 bases from V and 8 bases from J, with 8 bases between. The material sequenced was CD4+ or CD8+ T cells sorted from blood, taken in a trial of the OX40 agonist ivuxolimab. The gene calls are TRBV5-1 and TRBJ1-2; D gene unclear. The receptor was derived from an adult with an advanced solid tumor such as melanoma, head and neck, liver or kidney cancer. DNA of the CDR3: TGCGCCAGCAGCTTGGACCTATCGGGCTACACCTTC. It encodes CASSLDLSGYTF.